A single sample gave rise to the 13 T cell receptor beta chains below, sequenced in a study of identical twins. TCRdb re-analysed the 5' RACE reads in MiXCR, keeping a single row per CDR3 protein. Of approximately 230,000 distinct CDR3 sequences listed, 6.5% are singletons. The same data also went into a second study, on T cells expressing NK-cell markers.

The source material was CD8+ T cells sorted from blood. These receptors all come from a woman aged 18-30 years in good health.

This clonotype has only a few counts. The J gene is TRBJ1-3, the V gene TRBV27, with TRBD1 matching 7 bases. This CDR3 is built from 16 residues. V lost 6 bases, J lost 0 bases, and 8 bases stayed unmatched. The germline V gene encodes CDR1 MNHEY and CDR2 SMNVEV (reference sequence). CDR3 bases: TGTGCCAGCAGGTCGACAGGGCCCCACTCTGGAAACACCATATATTTT. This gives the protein CASRSTGPHSGNTIYF.

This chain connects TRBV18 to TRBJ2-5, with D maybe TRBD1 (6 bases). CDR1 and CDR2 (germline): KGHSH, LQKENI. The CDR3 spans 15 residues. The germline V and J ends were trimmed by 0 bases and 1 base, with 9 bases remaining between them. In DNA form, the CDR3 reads TGTGCCAGCTCACCACCGGGACACCCCCAAGAGACCCAGTACTTC. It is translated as CASSPPGHPQETQYF. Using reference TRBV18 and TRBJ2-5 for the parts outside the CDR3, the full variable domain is NAGVMQNPRHLVRRRGQEARLRCSPMKGHSHVYWYRQLPEEGLKFMVYLQKENIIDESGMPKERFSAEFPKEGPSILRIQQVVRGDSAAYFCASSPPGHPQETQYFGPGTRLLVL.

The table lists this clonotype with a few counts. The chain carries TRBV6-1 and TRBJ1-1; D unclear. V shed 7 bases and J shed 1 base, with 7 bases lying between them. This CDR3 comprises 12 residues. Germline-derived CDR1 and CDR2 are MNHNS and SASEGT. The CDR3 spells CASTGQNTEAFF. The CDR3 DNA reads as TGTGCCAGCACGGGTCAGAACACTGAAGCTTTCTTT.

The DNA for the CDR3 is TGTGCCAGCAGTTCCTCGGTATCCTACTATGGCTACACCTTC. Amino acid sequence: CASSSSVSYYGYTF. The chain joins TRBV12-3 or TRBV12-4 to TRBJ1-2; no clear D gene. V was clipped by 4 bases and J by 3 bases, with 12 bases between them. The CDR3 is 14 residues long.

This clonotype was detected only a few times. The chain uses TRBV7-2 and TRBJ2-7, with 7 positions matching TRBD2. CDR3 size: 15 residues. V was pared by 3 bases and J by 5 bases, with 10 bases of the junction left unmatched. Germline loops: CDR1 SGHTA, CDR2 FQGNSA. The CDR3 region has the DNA TGTGCCAGCAGCTTCGCCCGGGGGGTTGGCCACGAGCAGTACTTC. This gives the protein CASSFARGVGHEQYF.

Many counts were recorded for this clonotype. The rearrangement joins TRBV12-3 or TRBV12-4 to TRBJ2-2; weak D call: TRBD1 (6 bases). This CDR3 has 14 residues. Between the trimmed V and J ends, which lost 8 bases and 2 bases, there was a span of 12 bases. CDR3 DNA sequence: TGTGCCAGCGGTATAGGGGGAAACACCGGGGAGCTGTTTTTT. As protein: CASGIGGNTGELFF.

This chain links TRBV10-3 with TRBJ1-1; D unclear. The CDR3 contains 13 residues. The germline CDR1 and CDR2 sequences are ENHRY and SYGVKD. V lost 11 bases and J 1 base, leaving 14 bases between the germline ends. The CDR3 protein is CAAHSPGNTEAFF. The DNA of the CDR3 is TGTGCCGCGCACTCCCCCGGGAACACTGAAGCTTTCTTT.

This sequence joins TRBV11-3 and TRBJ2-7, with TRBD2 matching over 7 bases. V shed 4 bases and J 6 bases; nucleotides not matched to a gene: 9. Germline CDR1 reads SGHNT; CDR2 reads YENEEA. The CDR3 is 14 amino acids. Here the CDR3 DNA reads TGTGCCAGCAGCTCGATATGGGGGAGGGGCGAGCAGTACTTC. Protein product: CASSSIWGRGEQYF.

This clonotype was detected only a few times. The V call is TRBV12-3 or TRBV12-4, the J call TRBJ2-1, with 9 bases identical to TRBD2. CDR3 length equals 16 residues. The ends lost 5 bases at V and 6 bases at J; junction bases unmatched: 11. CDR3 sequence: CASSGTGTSSFNEQFF. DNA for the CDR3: TGTGCCAGCAGTGGTACCGGGACTAGCAGCTTCAATGAGCAGTTCTTC.

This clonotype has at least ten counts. In DNA form, the CDR3 reads TGTGCCAGCAGCCAGCAGGGGGCGGAACAGCCCCAGCATTTT. Protein: CASSQQGAEQPQHF. The chain recombines TRBV3-1 with TRBJ1-5; 8 bases fit TRBD1. V lost 3 bases, J lost 7 bases, and 5 bases stayed unmatched. Germline V gene data show CDR1 as LGHDT and CDR2 as YNNKEL (reference sequence). CDR3 length: 14 residues.

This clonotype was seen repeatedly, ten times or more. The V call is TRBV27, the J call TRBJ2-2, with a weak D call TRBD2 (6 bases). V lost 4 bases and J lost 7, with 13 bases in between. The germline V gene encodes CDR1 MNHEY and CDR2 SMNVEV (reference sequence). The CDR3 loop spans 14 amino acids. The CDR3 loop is CASSSASDIGELFF. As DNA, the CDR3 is TGTGCCAGCAGTTCGGCTAGCGATATCGGGGAGCTGTTTTTT.

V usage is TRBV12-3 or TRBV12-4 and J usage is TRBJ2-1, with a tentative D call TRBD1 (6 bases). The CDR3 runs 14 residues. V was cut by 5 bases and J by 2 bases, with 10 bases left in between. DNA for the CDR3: TGTGCCAGCAGTAGACAGGAAGCCTACAATGAGCAGTTCTTC. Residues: CASSRQEAYNEQFF.

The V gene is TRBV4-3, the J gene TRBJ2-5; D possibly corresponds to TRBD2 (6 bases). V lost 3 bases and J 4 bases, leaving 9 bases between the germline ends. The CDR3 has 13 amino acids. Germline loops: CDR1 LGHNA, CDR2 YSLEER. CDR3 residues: CASSQGLPETQYF. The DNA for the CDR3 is TGCGCCAGCAGCCAGGGACTTCCAGAGACCCAGTACTTC.